Below, 16 T cell receptor beta chains from the same sample are listed, as sequenced in a study of vaccination effects on CD4 cells after COVID-19. ViraFEST used viral peptide pools to expand antigen-specific CD4+ T cells before sequencing. Once cultured for 10 days, the cells underwent separation to obtain CD4+ T cells. This person caught SARS-CoV-2 sometime from March to December 2020, and PCR testing confirmed the infection. Their antigens are not known. TCRdb keeps only in-frame clones here, not all; method: immunoSEQ multiplex PCR. The sample yields 17,000 or so clones, roughly four fifths seen once. The sequencing used CD4+ T cells from PBMCs cultured with SARS-CoV-2 spike peptides, collected before COVID-19 vaccination. The receptors originated from a human donor who had a prior SARS-CoV-2 infection.

This clone occurred a few times. V usage is TRBV3-1 (or the pseudogene TRBV3-2) and J usage is TRBJ2-2; D remains ambiguous. CDR1 is LGHDT and CDR2 is YNNKEL in the germline V gene (reference sequence). The CDR3 is 15 residues long. Trimming cost V 2 bases and J 4 bases, with 11 bases left between them. The CDR3 sequence: CASSQSGSSTGELFF. The DNA for the CDR3 is TGTGCCAGCAGCCAATCGGGCAGCAGCACCGGGGAGCTGTTTTTT.

This clone was observed a few times. This rearrangement joins TRBV19 to TRBJ2-3, with 9 bases matching TRBD2. Losses at the gene ends were 2 bases for V and 4 bases for J; bases not matched to a gene: 10. This CDR3 is 17 amino acids long. In germline, CDR1 is LNHDA, CDR2 SQIVND (reference sequence). The CDR3 DNA reads as TGTGCCAGTAGTATAATCCGAGCGGGGGGAAGAGCAGATACGCAGTATTTT. Residues: CASSIIRAGGRADTQYF.

This chain connects TRBV5-1 to TRBJ1-1, with 8 bases identical to TRBD1. Germline-derived CDR1 and CDR2 are SGHRS and YFSETQ. V was pared by 4 bases and J by 3 bases, with 8 bases of the junction left unmatched. CDR3 length: 15 amino acids. CDR3 in DNA: TGCGCCAGCAGCCCCCACAGGGGGAGTGACACTGAAGCTTTCTTT. Its protein product is CASSPHRGSDTEAFF.

V and J are TRBV5-4 and TRBJ2-7; tentatively, D is TRBD2 (7 bases). V was cut by 4 bases and J by 5 bases, with 16 bases left in between. The germline gives CDR1 SGHNT, CDR2 YYREEE (reference sequence). The CDR3 consists of 14 residues. The CDR3 DNA reads TGTGCCAGCAGCCCAAGGGGGGGGCTTGACGAGCAGTACTTC. Encoded protein: CASSPRGGLDEQYF. Full variable domain (missing parts from reference TRBV5-4 and TRBJ2-7): ETGVTQSPTHLIKTRGQQVTLRCSSQSGHNTVSWYQQALGQGPQFIFQYYREEENGRGNFPPRFSGLQFPNYSSELNVNALELDDSALYLCASSPRGGLDEQYFGPGTRLTVT.

The chain is built from TRBV18 and TRBJ2-7; D gene unclear. Germline lookup yields CDR1 KGHSH and CDR2 LQKENI. The V end lost 2 bases, the J end lost 2 bases, and 4 bases lay between the germline ends. This CDR3 region has 12 residues. The CDR3 DNA sequence: TGTGCCAGCTCACCAGTAACCTACGAGCAGTACTTC. Its translation: CASSPVTYEQYF. The variable domain in full, with the rest retrieved from reference TRBV18 and TRBJ2-7, is NAGVMQNPRHLVRRRGQEARLRCSPMKGHSHVYWYRQLPEEGLKFMVYLQKENIIDESGMPKERFSAEFPKEGPSILRIQQVVRGDSAAYFCASSPVTYEQYFGPGTRLTVT.

The rearrangement uses TRBV4-2 and TRBJ2-7; 9 positions agree with TRBD1. This CDR3 contains 16 residues. V trimming: 3 bases; J trimming: 5 bases; junction bases outside the gene matches: 11. Germline CDR1 and CDR2: LGHNA and YNFKEQ. CDR3 sequence reads: CASSQGFPGQGNEQYF. The CDR3, as DNA: TGTGCCAGCAGCCAGGGATTTCCGGGACAGGGAAACGAGCAGTACTTC.

Only one count was recorded for this clone. The genes are TRBV2 and TRBJ2-2; 7 nucleotides line up with TRBD1. From germline, CDR1 is SNHLY and CDR2 FYNNEI. Trimming cost V 7 bases and J 0 bases; bases outside gene matches: 8. The CDR3 extends over 16 amino acids. The CDR3: CASKLGGQPNTGELFF. CDR3 DNA sequence: TGTGCCAGCAAGTTAGGGGGACAGCCGAACACCGGGGAGCTGTTTTTT.

This chain joins TRBV15 and TRBJ2-1, with D perhaps matching TRBD2 (6 bases). Trimming cost V 2 bases and J 0 bases, with 14 bases left between them. This CDR3 contains 17 residues. The germline V gene has CDR1 LNHNV and CDR2 YYDKDF (reference sequence). The CDR3 nucleotides read TGTGCCACCAGCAGAATAGCCCTAGCGAGCTCCTACAATGAGCAGTTCTTC. Translation: CATSRIALASSYNEQFF.

J is TRBJ2-3 and V is TRBV5-4, with D possibly being TRBD2 (6 bases). Germline-derived CDR1 and CDR2 are SGHNT and YYREEE (reference sequence). V dropped 1 base and J dropped 3 bases, with 9 bases sitting between them. The CDR3 totals 14 residues. The CDR3 loop reads CASSLQTSTDTQYF. The CDR3 DNA follows: TGTGCCAGCAGCTTGCAGACTAGTACAGATACGCAGTATTTT.

V gene TRBV19 combines with J gene TRBJ2-5; perhaps TRBD1 as D (6 bases). Germline V gives CDR1 LNHDA, CDR2 SQIVND (reference sequence). The CDR3 is 17 residues long. Trimming stripped 4 bases from V and 1 base from J, with 19 bases between. DNA of the CDR3: TGTGCCAGTAGTACCGGCCGGGACAAGGGGACCCAAGAGACCCAGTACTTC. Translated, it gives CASSTGRDKGTQETQYF.

This clone has only one observation. V and J are TRBV7-9 and TRBJ2-1; D is unclear. The CDR3 consists of 17 residues. Germline CDR1 reads SEHNR; CDR2 reads FQNEAQ (reference sequence). V was clipped by 5 bases and J by 0 bases, with 17 bases between them. CDR3 loop: CASSPNPNPSSYNEQFF. CDR3 DNA: TGTGCCAGCAGCCCTAACCCGAATCCTAGCTCCTACAATGAGCAGTTCTTC.

This clone was detected a few times. The chain is built from TRBV19 and TRBJ2-3, with TRBD2 matching over 7 bases. The CDR3 is 15 amino acids. The germline V gene has CDR1 LNHDA and CDR2 SQIVND (reference sequence). The V gene end was trimmed by 6 bases and the J gene end by 2 bases; junction bases not matched to a gene: 8. CDR3: CASSPTSQYTDTQYF. The CDR3 DNA reads TGTGCCAGTAGCCCGACTAGCCAGTACACAGATACGCAGTATTTT. Filled out from reference TRBV19 and TRBJ2-3, the complete variable domain reads DGGITQSPKYLFRKEGQNVTLSCEQNLNHDAMYWYRQDPGQGLRLIYYSQIVNDFQKGDIAEGYSVSREKKESFPLTVTSAQKNPTAFYLCASSPTSQYTDTQYFGPGTRLTVL.

The chain carries TRBV18 and TRBJ1-5, with D unclear. CDR1 and CDR2 (germline): KGHSH, LQKENI. The CDR3 length is 13 residues. V was clipped by 2 bases and J by 7 bases, with 9 bases between them. CDR3 DNA: TGTGCCAGCTCACCATTCGACGGCCAGCCCCAGCATTTT. It is translated as CASSPFDGQPQHF.

CDR3 nucleotide sequence: TGCGCCAGCACACCGATAGGACTAGCGGGGACCAATGAGCAGTTCTTC. Translation: CASTPIGLAGTNEQFF. The chain is built from TRBV5-1 and TRBJ2-1, with 12 bases matching TRBD2. This CDR3 comprises 16 residues. V lost 6 bases to trimming and J lost 6 bases; unmatched junction nucleotides: 10. Germline V gene sequence: CDR1 SGHRS, CDR2 YFSETQ.

This chain links TRBV27 with TRBJ2-7; a weak D match, TRBD2 (6 bases). The CDR3 totals 18 residues. Trimming removed 2 bases from V and 3 bases from J, with 23 bases in between. In germline, CDR1 is MNHEY, CDR2 SMNVEV (reference sequence). CDR3 amino acids: CASSLGEREQRGSYEQYF. Written as DNA, the CDR3 is TGTGCCAGCAGTTTAGGAGAACGGGAGCAGAGAGGAAGCTACGAGCAGTACTTC.

CDR3 residues: CASSLNSDSYNEQFF. In DNA, the CDR3 is TGTGCCAGCAGCTTAAATAGCGACTCCTACAATGAGCAGTTCTTC. The V and J genes are TRBV7-3 and TRBJ2-1; D may be TRBD2 (5 bases). The CDR3 contains 15 residues. Germline CDR1 reads SGHTA; CDR2 reads FQGTGA. Trimming pared 1 base from V and 0 bases from J, leaving 7 bases between.